This is a list of T cell receptor beta chains from one sample in a study of OX40 agonist ivuxolimab in advanced cancers. Profiled with immunoSEQ multiplex PCR; TCRdb holds only in-frame clones, not every one. This table has 50,000 or so clones, approximately 81% appearing once. Sample: CD4+ or CD8+ T cells sorted from blood, taken in a trial of the OX40 agonist ivuxolimab. All receptors derive from an adult with an advanced solid tumor such as melanoma, head and neck, liver or kidney cancer. Each CDR3 is given with its conserved first and last residue. Each record gives: CDR3 DNA, CDR3 protein, clone size, J gene, D gene, CDR3 length, V gene. A D gene is named only where the DNA matches it firmly. Clone size appears in some rows only: once, few, many, or a class for an expanded clone.

cdr3_nt: TGTGCCAGCAGTGAAGGGCACGGAGGACAGGGGTATCATCAGCCCCAGCATTTT
cdr3_aa: CASSEGHGGQGYHQPQHF
clone_size: NA
j_call: TRBJ1-5
d_call: TRBD1
cdr3_length: 18
v_call: TRBV6-1

cdr3_nt: TGTGCCAGCAGCTCTCTGACTATGGAGAGGGAGACCCAGTACTTC
cdr3_aa: CASSSLTMERETQYF
clone_size: NA
j_call: TRBJ2-5
d_call: NA
cdr3_length: 15
v_call: TRBV5-4

cdr3_nt: TGTGCCAGCAGCCCCTTTAAGGAGGGATGGCGCAATGAGCAGTTCTTC
cdr3_aa: CASSPFKEGWRNEQFF
clone_size: NA
j_call: TRBJ2-1
d_call: NA
cdr3_length: 16
v_call: TRBV28

cdr3_nt: TGTGCCAGCAGCGAGGGTGCAGCAGATACGCAGTATTTT
cdr3_aa: CASSEGAADTQYF
clone_size: NA
j_call: TRBJ2-3
d_call: NA
cdr3_length: 13
v_call: TRBV9

cdr3_nt: TGTGCCAGCAGCAATGCCCGACAGGGCGGCCAGCCCCAGCATTTT
cdr3_aa: CASSNARQGGQPQHF
clone_size: NA
j_call: TRBJ1-5
d_call: NA
cdr3_length: 15
v_call: TRBV21-1

cdr3_nt: TGTGCCAGCCGTACAGGGAGGAACGAGCAGTACTTC
cdr3_aa: CASRTGRNEQYF
clone_size: NA
j_call: TRBJ2-7
d_call: NA
cdr3_length: 12
v_call: TRBV6-5

cdr3_nt: TGTGCCTGGAGTGGGTCAGCGCGAGTTAGCACAGATACGCAGTATTTT
cdr3_aa: CAWSGSARVSTDTQYF
clone_size: NA
j_call: TRBJ2-3
d_call: NA
cdr3_length: 16
v_call: TRBV30

cdr3_nt: TGCGCCAGCGCGGAGGCAGCCAAAGATACGCAGTATTTT
cdr3_aa: CASAEAAKDTQYF
clone_size: NA
j_call: TRBJ2-3
d_call: NA
cdr3_length: 13
v_call: TRBV5-1

cdr3_nt: TGTGCCAGCAGCTTAGACGGAAGCTCCTACAATGAGCAGTTCTTC
cdr3_aa: CASSLDGSSYNEQFF
clone_size: once
j_call: TRBJ2-1
d_call: NA
cdr3_length: 15
v_call: TRBV7-3

cdr3_nt: TGTGCCAGTAACCAAGCAGGGGGGCCCCAGCATTTT
cdr3_aa: CASNQAGGPQHF
clone_size: once
j_call: TRBJ1-5
d_call: TRBD1
cdr3_length: 12
v_call: TRBV19

cdr3_nt: TGTGCCAGCAGACCACAGGGGGCTTGGGAGACCCAGTACTTC
cdr3_aa: CASRPQGAWETQYF
clone_size: NA
j_call: TRBJ2-5
d_call: TRBD1
cdr3_length: 14
v_call: TRBV11-2

cdr3_nt: TGTGCCAGCAGCCGGGGACAGACCTATGGCTACACCTTC
cdr3_aa: CASSRGQTYGYTF
clone_size: NA
j_call: TRBJ1-2
d_call: TRBD1
cdr3_length: 13
v_call: TRBV7-2

cdr3_nt: TGTGCCAGCAGTGAGGACAGGGAGGTTGACAATGAGCAGTTCTTC
cdr3_aa: CASSEDREVDNEQFF
clone_size: once
j_call: TRBJ2-1
d_call: TRBD1
cdr3_length: 15
v_call: TRBV2

cdr3_nt: TGTGCCAGCAGTCTGGGACAGGGTCGTGAAGCTTTCTTT
cdr3_aa: CASSLGQGREAFF
clone_size: NA
j_call: TRBJ1-1
d_call: TRBD1
cdr3_length: 13
v_call: TRBV28

cdr3_nt: TGTGCCATCAGTTTTAAGGACATGTGGAACTATGGCTACACCTTC
cdr3_aa: CAISFKDMWNYGYTF
clone_size: NA
j_call: TRBJ1-2
d_call: NA
cdr3_length: 15
v_call: TRBV10-3

cdr3_nt: TGCGCCAGCAGCCCGACAGATTCCTACGAGCAGTACTTC
cdr3_aa: CASSPTDSYEQYF
clone_size: NA
j_call: TRBJ2-7
d_call: NA
cdr3_length: 13
v_call: TRBV4-3

cdr3_nt: TGTGCCAGTAGGGGACAGGGGAGTGGCTACACCTTC
cdr3_aa: CASRGQGSGYTF
clone_size: NA
j_call: TRBJ1-2
d_call: TRBD1
cdr3_length: 12
v_call: TRBV19

cdr3_nt: TGTGCCAGTAGTATAGGAACAGGAACCAATGAGCAGTTCTTC
cdr3_aa: CASSIGTGTNEQFF
clone_size: NA
j_call: TRBJ2-1
d_call: NA
cdr3_length: 14
v_call: TRBV19

cdr3_nt: TGTGCCAGCAGCCCCTCGGGGCCTGAAGCTTTCTTT
cdr3_aa: CASSPSGPEAFF
clone_size: NA
j_call: TRBJ1-1
d_call: NA
cdr3_length: 12
v_call: TRBV11-2

cdr3_nt: TGTGCCAGCAGCCCAAGCCTGAACACCGGGGAGCTGTTTTTT
cdr3_aa: CASSPSLNTGELFF
clone_size: NA
j_call: TRBJ2-2
d_call: NA
cdr3_length: 14
v_call: TRBV6-5

cdr3_nt: TGTGCCAGTAGTATAGCTCTTGAAGCTTTCTTT
cdr3_aa: CASSIALEAFF
clone_size: NA
j_call: TRBJ1-1
d_call: NA
cdr3_length: 11
v_call: TRBV19

cdr3_nt: TGTGCCAGCAGGTCACGCGACCTAGGGGCAGATACGCAGTATTTT
cdr3_aa: CASRSRDLGADTQYF
clone_size: NA
j_call: TRBJ2-3
d_call: NA
cdr3_length: 15
v_call: TRBV2